A selection of T cell receptor beta chains follows, all from one sample in a study of blood T cells in healthy people across ages. TCRdb itself ran the 5' RACE reads through MiXCR, one entry per CDR3 protein. The sample shows roughly 1,000,000 distinct CDR3 sequences, roughly a quarter of them seen only once. The data also belong to a second study, concerning T cells of mothers and their children.

The material sequenced was blood. All receptors come from a girl aged 2 to 9 in good health. The CDR3 runs from the conserved cysteine through the conserved F or W. A D gene is named only where the DNA matches it firmly. The size of a clone is reported for some rows only, either as once, few or many, or as a class for expanded clones.

TRBJ2-1,NA,TRBV20-1,NA,TGCAGTGCAGGGTTTCTAGCGAACAATGAGCAGTTCTTC,CSAGFLANNEQFF
TRBJ2-7,NA,TRBV15,TRBD1,TGTGCCACCAGCAGAGATCTGGGAACAGGGGTGCACTACGAGCAGTACTTC,CATSRDLGTGVHYEQYF
TRBJ2-7,NA,TRBV11-3,TRBD1,TGTGCCAGCAGCTTAGTAAGGACAGGGGAGTTCGACGAGCAGTACTTC,CASSLVRTGEFDEQYF
TRBJ2-1,few,TRBV7-2,NA,TGTGCCAGCAGCGGGGGAGGGGGAACGTCCTACAATGAGCAGTTCTTC,CASSGGGGTSYNEQFF
TRBJ1-2,few,TRBV10-2,NA,TGCGCCAGCAGTGAAGCAGGTCTCGACTATGGCTACACCTTC,CASSEAGLDYGYTF
TRBJ2-5,NA,TRBV7-9,NA,TGTGCCAGCAGCTTAGCGGGGACCCTCCAAGAGACCCAGTACTTC,CASSLAGTLQETQYF
TRBJ1-4,NA,TRBV7-9,NA,TGTGCCAGCAGCCCCTTAGACGGTGCAACTAATGAAAAACTGTTTTTT,CASSPLDGATNEKLFF
TRBJ2-2,few,TRBV3-1,NA,TGTGCCAGCAGCCAGGTGACAGGTCGTGACACCGGGGAGCTGTTTTTT,CASSQVTGRDTGELFF
TRBJ2-1,NA,TRBV10-3,NA,TGTGCCACTAAGGGGGAGGACATTGAGCAGTTCTTC,CATKGEDIEQFF
TRBJ2-1,NA,TRBV6-2/TRBV6-3,NA,TGTGCCAGCAGTTACGGCGGGGGCGGGTACAATGAGCAGTTCTTC,CASSYGGGGYNEQFF
TRBJ2-5,few,TRBV12-5,TRBD2,TGTGCTAGTGGAGTAGGGACTAGCGGGGGGGAAGAGACCCAGTACTTC,CASGVGTSGGEETQYF
TRBJ2-3,few,TRBV5-1,TRBD1,TGCGCCAGCAGCCCCCAAACAGGGGACCCTCTAATGGGGTATTTT,CASSPQTGDPLMGYF
TRBJ2-7,NA,TRBV6-2/TRBV6-3,TRBD1,TGTGCCACAAGGTCTACAGGGGGTGGTTACGAGCAGTACTTC,CATRSTGGGYEQYF
TRBJ1-6,NA,TRBV28,NA,TGTGCCAGCAGCTACAAAGAATCACCCCTCCACTTT,CASSYKESPLHF
TRBJ1-2,few,TRBV6-5,NA,TGTGCCAGCAGTTACCAGGAACGGAGCTATGGCTACACCTTC,CASSYQERSYGYTF
TRBJ2-5,once,TRBV28,NA,TGTGCCAGCAGTTCTAGACTCAGGTCCGAAGAGACCCAGTACTTC,CASSSRLRSEETQYF
TRBJ1-2,NA,TRBV29-1,NA,TGCAGCGTTGAGTACGATGGCTACACCTTC,CSVEYDGYTF
TRBJ2-2,NA,TRBV5-1,NA,TGCGCCAGCAGCTTGGATATAGGGGCCGGGGAGCTGTTTTTT,CASSLDIGAGELFF
TRBJ2-2,NA,TRBV24-1,NA,TGTGCCACCAGTGATTCCCGACTAAACACCGGGGAGCTGTTTTTT,CATSDSRLNTGELFF
TRBJ2-3,NA,TRBV23-1,TRBD2,TGCGCCAGCAGTCAATCGAAGACTAGCGGGAGGGCTATAGATACGCAGTATTTT,CASSQSKTSGRAIDTQYF
TRBJ2-1,NA,TRBV20-1,NA,TGCAGTGCTAGGGGTTTTCACAATGAGCAGTTCTTC,CSARGFHNEQFF
TRBJ2-1,few,TRBV10-3,NA,TGTGCCACTCTGGTTGGGGAAAGCAGGGAGCAGTTCTTC,CATLVGESREQFF
TRBJ1-2,NA,TRBV28,NA,TGTGCCAGCAGGGAAGAGGGGCCTCTTGGCTATGGCTACACCTTC,CASREEGPLGYGYTF
TRBJ2-2,few,TRBV29-1,NA,TGCAGCGTCGCGCGGCGGTTGGGGCCCGGGGAGCTGTTTTTT,CSVARRLGPGELFF
TRBJ1-1,NA,TRBV7-9,TRBD1,TGTGCCAGCAGCTTAGATGGACAGGGGGCAAATGAAGCTTTCTTT,CASSLDGQGANEAFF
TRBJ2-5,NA,TRBV12-3/TRBV12-4,TRBD1,TGTGCCAGCAGCCCGGACAGGGGAAATGAGACCCAGTACTTC,CASSPDRGNETQYF
TRBJ2-4,few,TRBV6-2/TRBV6-3,TRBD1,TGTGCCAGCAGCTCCCACCTAGACAGGGGGCAGAACATTCAGTACTTC,CASSSHLDRGQNIQYF
TRBJ2-2,NA,TRBV5-5,NA,TGTGCCAGCAGCTTGCACTTCTACTCGAACACCGGGGGGCTGTTTTTT,CASSLHFYSNTGGLFF
TRBJ2-2,NA,TRBV5-1,NA,TGCGCCAGCAGGTTTCCGGGACGATACACCGGGGAGCTGTTTTTT,CASRFPGRYTGELFF
TRBJ2-7,few,TRBV4-1,TRBD2,TGCGCCAGCAGCCAAGTTAGCGGGGACTACGAGCAGTACTTC,CASSQVSGDYEQYF
TRBJ2-2,few,TRBV7-9,NA,TGTGCCAGCAGCCCAGTCCTGGGCGGCGGGGAGCTGTTTTTT,CASSPVLGGGELFF
TRBJ2-1,NA,TRBV4-1,NA,TGCGCCAGCAGCCAAGAACAGCGGGTCTACAATGAGCAGTTCTTC,CASSQEQRVYNEQFF
TRBJ2-5,NA,TRBV3-1,NA,TGTGCCAGCAGCCAAGTCCAGCGGGTTACCCAAGAGACCCAGTACTTC,CASSQVQRVTQETQYF
TRBJ2-5,NA,TRBV28,NA,TGTGCCAGCAGCATAGAGGCCAGGGCCCAAGAGACCCAGTACTTC,CASSIEARAQETQYF
TRBJ2-5,few,TRBV12-3/TRBV12-4,TRBD2,TGTGCCAGCAGTACTGACACCTCGAGACTAGCGGATCGAGGGACCCAGTACTTC,CASSTDTSRLADRGTQYF
TRBJ2-2,NA,TRBV20-1,NA,TGCAGTGCTAGGGGAAGGGCCAACACCGGGGAGCTGTTTTTT,CSARGRANTGELFF
TRBJ2-3,NA,TRBV28,NA,TGTGCCAGCACCTGGACAGACATCACAGATACGCAGTATTTT,CASTWTDITDTQYF
TRBJ1-4,NA,TRBV11-3,NA,TGTGCCAGCAGCTTAAAAATCACTGGGTATGAAAAACTGTTTTTT,CASSLKITGYEKLFF
TRBJ2-5,few,TRBV4-3,TRBD1,TGCGCCAGCAGCGATCGGACAGGGGGTAGGGAGACCCGGTACTTC,CASSDRTGGRETRYF
TRBJ1-1,NA,TRBV2,NA,TGTGCCAGCAGTGAAGAGGGACTTGGCACTGAAGCTTTCTTT,CASSEEGLGTEAFF
TRBJ2-1,NA,TRBV28,NA,TGTGCCAGCAGTTTACCCGGGAGCTCCTACAATGAGCAGTTCTTC,CASSLPGSSYNEQFF
TRBJ2-3,few,TRBV24-1,TRBD2,TGTGCCACCTCAGCGGGAGCCGCAGATACGCAGTATTTT,CATSAGAADTQYF